Listed below are T cell receptor beta chains from one sample, sequenced in a study of T cell responses to AZD1222 COVID-19 vaccine. Method: immunoSEQ multiplex PCR; TCRdb's copy keeps in-frame clones and lacks some. This sample has 120,000 or so clones, with roughly 91% found just once. Sequenced here: peripheral blood, sampled 28 days after the second AZD1222 dose. The source of these receptors is an adult who received the AZD1222 COVID-19 vaccine. Both conserved end residues are part of each CDR3. The D gene is left open where the match is weak. Clone size is given for some rows only: seen once, a few or many times, or a class if the clone is expanded.

clone_size j_call d_call v_call cdr3_aa cdr3_nt
once TRBJ2-3 . TRBV18 CASSPLAGASTDTQYF TGTGCCAGCTCACCACTAGCAGGGGCTAGCACAGATACGCAGTATTTT
once TRBJ1-4 . TRBV12-5 CASGGDTEFREKLFF TGTGCTAGTGGTGGCGACACAGAATTTAGGGAAAAACTGTTTTTT
. TRBJ1-1 . TRBV7-9 CASSLEGSTEAFF TGTGCCAGCAGCTTAGAGGGTTCGACTGAAGCTTTCTTT
. TRBJ1-2 . TRBV7-8 CASSSGGGADGYTF TGTGCCAGCAGCTCTGGCGGGGGCGCAGATGGCTACACCTTC
. TRBJ1-2 . TRBV19 CAAGGSPYGYTF TGTGCCGCTGGGGGGTCCCCCTATGGCTACACCTTC
. TRBJ1-4 . TRBV7-9 CASSLSGLNEKLFF TGTGCCAGCAGCTTATCGGGGCTGAATGAAAAACTGTTTTTT
few TRBJ2-3 TRBD1 TRBV9 CASSAGGQGTDTQYF TGTGCCAGCAGCGCCGGGGGACAGGGGACAGATACGCAGTATTTT
. TRBJ2-1 . TRBV5-5 CASSLVQSSYNEQFF TGTGCCAGCAGCTTGGTGCAGAGCTCCTACAATGAGCAGTTCTTC
. TRBJ2-3 TRBD2 TRBV7-2 CASSLAETSGGPRDTQYF TGTGCCAGCAGCTTAGCCGAGACTAGCGGGGGGCCGCGAGATACGCAGTATTTT
. TRBJ1-3 . TRBV29-1 CSVGSGVSGNTIYF TGCAGCGTGGGCTCCGGGGTGTCTGGAAACACCATATATTTT
. TRBJ2-7 . TRBV7-8 CASSFIGTAITYEQYF TGTGCCAGCAGCTTCATCGGGACTGCAATCACCTACGAGCAGTACTTC
. TRBJ1-1 . TRBV6-6 CASSFGLMNTEAFF TGTGCCAGCAGTTTCGGACTGATGAACACTGAAGCTTTCTTT
. TRBJ1-4 . TRBV30 CAWSVSRGTELFF TGTGCCTGGAGTGTCAGCAGGGGAACGGAACTGTTTTTT
once TRBJ2-1 . TRBV11-2 CASSLDSESRPYNEQFF TGTGCCAGCAGCTTAGATTCGGAAAGCCGGCCCTACAATGAGCAGTTCTTC
. TRBJ1-2 . TRBV18 CASSPWGRSRDGGYTF TGTGCCAGCTCACCCTGGGGTAGGAGCAGGGATGGAGGCTACACCTTC
. TRBJ1-2 TRBD1 TRBV12-3/TRBV12-4 CASRATGFYGYTF TGTGCCAGCAGGGCGACAGGGTTCTATGGCTACACCTTC
. TRBJ1-2 TRBD1 TRBV3-1/TRBV3-2 CASRRGQSYGYTF TGTGCCAGCAGAAGGGGACAGAGCTATGGCTACACCTTC
. TRBJ1-2 . TRBV6-6 CASSYPKQGDYGYTF TGTGCCAGCAGTTACCCAAAACAGGGAGACTATGGCTACACCTTC
few TRBJ2-7 . TRBV11-1 CASSTPRAFGQYF TGTGCCAGCAGCACACCACGGGCTTTCGGGCAGTACTTC
. TRBJ1-2 . TRBV27 CASRKAGANYGYTF TGTGCCAGCAGAAAAGCCGGGGCAAACTATGGCTACACCTTC
. TRBJ2-2 TRBD1 TRBV11-2 CASSWSTGVSPRGELFF TGTGCCAGCAGCTGGTCGACAGGGGTCTCCCCCAGGGGGGAGCTGTTTTTT
. TRBJ1-6 . TRBV11-2 CASSLGPGRNSPLHF TGTGCCAGCAGCTTAGGTCCAGGGAGGAATTCACCCCTCCACTTT
few TRBJ1-2 TRBD1 TRBV12-5 CASGTAGTAYYGYTF TGTGCTAGTGGTACCGCCGGGACAGCCTACTATGGCTACACCTTC
. TRBJ1-3 . TRBV3-1/TRBV3-2 CASTLRAEGNTIYF TGTGCCAGCACCCTTCGGGCTGAAGGAAACACCATATATTTT
. TRBJ2-1 TRBD1 TRBV7-2 CASSPDRGQNEQFF TGTGCCAGCAGCCCAGACAGGGGTCAAAATGAGCAGTTCTTC
. TRBJ1-3 . TRBV30 CAWIKDGNTIYF TGTGCCTGGATCAAAGACGGGAACACCATATATTTT
. TRBJ1-5 . TRBV27 CASSLSGVDRPQHF TGTGCCAGCAGTTTAAGCGGGGTGGATCGGCCCCAGCATTTT
. TRBJ1-2 . TRBV19 CASNSPLGPYGYTF TGTGCCAGTAATTCACCACTGGGCCCCTATGGCTACACCTTC
. TRBJ2-1 . TRBV12-2 CASRFRTSGSCPGNNEQFF TGTGCAAGTCGCTTTAGGACTAGCGGGAGTTGCCCTGGGAACAATGAGCAGTTCTTC
. TRBJ1-2 . TRBV9 CASSVGRDGYTF TGTGCCAGCAGCGTCGGCAGGGATGGCTACACCTTC
. TRBJ2-3 . TRBV6-1 CASSEAGGVTDTQYF TGTGCCAGCAGTGAAGCGGGAGGAGTGACAGATACGCAGTATTTT
. TRBJ1-6 TRBD1 TRBV3-1/TRBV3-2 CASSYRTGGSFGNSPLHF TGTGCCAGCAGTTATCGGACAGGGGGGTCATTCGGGAATTCACCCCTCCACTTT
few TRBJ2-7 . TRBV19 CASSIGSASYEQYF TGTGCCAGTAGTATTGGGAGTGCATCCTACGAGCAGTACTTC
. TRBJ1-1 . TRBV5-6 CASSWESAFQNTEAFF TGTGCCAGCAGCTGGGAATCGGCATTCCAAAACACTGAAGCTTTCTTT
. TRBJ1-2 TRBD1 TRBV7-2 CASRHRGPDYGYTF TGTGCCAGCAGGCACAGGGGACCGGACTATGGCTACACCTTC
. TRBJ1-1 . TRBV5-8 CASSLQWAGYENTEAFF TGTGCCAGCAGCTTACAATGGGCAGGCTACGAGAACACTGAAGCTTTCTTT
. TRBJ1-2 . TRBV27 CASSLRVSYGYTF TGTGCCAGCAGTTTGCGGGTTTCCTATGGCTACACCTTC
few TRBJ2-7 . TRBV30 CAWSSSSYEQYF TGTGCCTGGAGTTCTAGCTCCTACGAGCAGTACTTC
. TRBJ1-5 TRBD1 TRBV30 CAWSRDRGQPQHF TGTGCCTGGAGTAGAGACAGGGGTCAGCCCCAGCATTTT
. TRBJ1-3 . TRBV6-5 CASSYPPNTIYF TGTGCCAGCAGTTATCCCCCCAACACCATATATTTT
. TRBJ2-7 TRBD2 TRBV13 CASSNGTSGGRGEQYF TGTGCCAGCAGCAACGGGACTAGCGGGGGGAGAGGAGAGCAGTACTTC
. TRBJ2-3 . TRBV5-6 CASSLLRGLGSTDTQYF TGTGCCAGCAGCTTGCTAAGGGGTTTAGGAAGCACAGATACGCAGTATTTT
. TRBJ1-4 TRBD1 TRBV7-2 CASSLGPIGTGSEKLFF TGTGCCAGCAGCTTAGGCCCCATCGGGACAGGGAGTGAAAAACTGTTTTTT
. TRBJ1-6 TRBD1 TRBV27 CASSSSTGANSPLHF TGTGCCAGCAGTTCCTCGACAGGGGCGAATTCACCCCTCCACTTT
once TRBJ1-4 TRBD1 TRBV6-6 CASSYSGQGTGEKLFF TGTGCCAGCAGTTACTCCGGACAGGGTACGGGTGAAAAACTGTTTTTT